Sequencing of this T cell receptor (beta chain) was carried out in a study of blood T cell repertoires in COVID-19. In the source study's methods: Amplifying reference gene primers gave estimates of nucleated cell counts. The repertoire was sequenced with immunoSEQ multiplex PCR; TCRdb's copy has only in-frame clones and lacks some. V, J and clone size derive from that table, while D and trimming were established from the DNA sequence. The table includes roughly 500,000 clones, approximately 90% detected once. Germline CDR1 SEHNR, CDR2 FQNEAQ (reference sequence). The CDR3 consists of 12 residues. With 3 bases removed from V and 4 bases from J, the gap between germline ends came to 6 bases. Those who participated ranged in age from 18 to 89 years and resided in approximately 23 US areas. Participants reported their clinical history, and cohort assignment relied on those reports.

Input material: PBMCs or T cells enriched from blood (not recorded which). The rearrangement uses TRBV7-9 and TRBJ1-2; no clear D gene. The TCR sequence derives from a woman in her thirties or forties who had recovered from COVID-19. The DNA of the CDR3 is TGTGCCAGCAGCTTTACTCCCTATGGCTACACCTTC. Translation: CASSFTPYGYTF.